This T cell receptor (beta chain) originates from a study of human T cells and chemical hapten exposure. Study summary: Sensitization was performed using 2% DPC on a 2 cm by 2 cm upper inner arm skin site.

This clonotype was detected many times. The length of the CDR3 is 15 residues. The trim removed 4 bases at V and 4 bases at J, leaving 9 bases unmatched. One entry per CDR3 protein results from TCRdb running MiXCR on the RACE reads. The table lists 150,000 or so distinct CDR3 sequences, roughly 15% of them singletons. Time point reported: patch test 1, 2 weeks after DPC sensitization. Treatment noted: therapeutic diphenylcyclopropenone sensitization with weekly scalp DPC. Samples of blood were obtained prior to the application of each patch test. The total RNA was obtained from whole blood that was not fractionated.

The sequence was obtained from a woman in her 30s with alopecia areata. Some clones in this sample may be carry-over from other donors' samples. The source was whole blood, collected in connection with sensitization to the hapten diphenylcyclopropenone (DPC). This chain uses TRBV12-3 or TRBV12-4 with TRBJ2-7; TRBD2 matches 8 bases. CDR3 sequence reads: CASSSTGTRSYEQYF. The CDR3 DNA reads as TGTGCCAGCAGTTCAACCGGGACTAGATCGTACGAGCAGTACTTC.